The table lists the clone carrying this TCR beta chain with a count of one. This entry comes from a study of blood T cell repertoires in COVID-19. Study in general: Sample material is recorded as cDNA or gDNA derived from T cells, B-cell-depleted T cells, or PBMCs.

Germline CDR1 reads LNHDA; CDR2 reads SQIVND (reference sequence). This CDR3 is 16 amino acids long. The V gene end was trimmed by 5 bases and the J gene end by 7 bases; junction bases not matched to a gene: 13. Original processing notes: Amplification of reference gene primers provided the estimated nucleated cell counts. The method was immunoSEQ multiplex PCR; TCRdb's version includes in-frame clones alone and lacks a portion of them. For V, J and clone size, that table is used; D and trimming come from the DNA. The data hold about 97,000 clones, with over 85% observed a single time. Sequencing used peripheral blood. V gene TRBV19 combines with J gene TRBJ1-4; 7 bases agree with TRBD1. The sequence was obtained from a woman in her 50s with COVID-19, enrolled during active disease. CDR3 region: CASSLLSTGRAEKLFF. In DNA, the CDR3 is TGTGCCAGTAGTCTCCTATCGACAGGGCGGGCTGAAAAACTGTTTTTT.